The clone carrying this T cell receptor beta chain was counted only a few times. Its antigen is unidentified. With 60 Vbeta and 13 Jbeta primers, the PCR was carried out. The table came from immunoSEQ multiplex PCR; TCRdb's copy has only in-frame clones and leaves some out. The sample carries around 180,000 clones, about 72% recorded once. Looked up from germline, CDR1 is GTSNPN and CDR2 is SVGIG (reference sequence). Trimming shortened V by 2 bases and J by 3 bases, and 10 bases separated the two germline ends. This CDR3 is 14 amino acids long. The sample comes from a study of cytomegalovirus exposure and HLA in healthy donors. Findings and caveats of the study: Common viral pathogens (according to a later analysis) appeared linked to several of the most significant clusters. Solely CMV serostatus was available to characterize immune exposure.

The chain recombines TRBV30 with TRBJ1-4; D gene uncertain. The sequenced sample was PBMCs. The clonotype comes from a girl aged 10 to 17 in good health and CMV-seronegative. The DNA for the CDR3 is TGTGCCTGGAGTTTGAGTTCGGCTAATGAAAAACTGTTTTTT. Its translation is CAWSLSSANEKLFF. Variable domain in full (rest from reference TRBV30 and TRBJ1-4): SQTIHQWPATLVQPVGSPLSLECTVEGTSNPNLYWYRQAAGRGLQLLFYSVGIGQISSEVPQNLSASRPQDRQFILSSKKLLLSDSGFYLCAWSLSSANEKLFFGSGTQLSVL.